This is a list of T cell receptor beta chains from one sample in a study of blood T cell repertoires in COVID-19. Libraries were prepared by immunoSEQ multiplex PCR; TCRdb keeps only in-frame clonotypes and omits some of them. Of about 300,000 clones in the sample, 85% to 90% were seen once. The sample comprised PBMCs or T cells enriched from blood (not recorded which). Receptors were obtained from a man aged 30-40 years who had recovered from COVID-19. Both conserved end residues are trimmed from each CDR3.

cdr3_length v_call cdr3_aa
13 TRBV5-1 ASSLTDREVGELF
14 TRBV19 ASSVTGTGVVQPQH
13 TRBV28 ASSSPGRGNTEAF
12 TRBV7-8 ASSVRDRGGEQF
12 TRBV4-1 ASSQDRGHSEAF
15 TRBV11-3 ASRAPPRIAGGFEQY
13 TRBV11-2 ASGPRRVVGNEQF
13 TRBV7-7 ASSLGQGANNEQF
13 TRBV10-3 AISARPREDTEAF
12 TRBV10-2 ASKGQAQQETQY
14 TRBV10-3 AISDLAGGLTYEQY
10 TRBV6-5 ASSPGYSPLH
13 TRBV11-3 ASSPQGGLNTEAF
10 TRBV30 AWTELGVVQY
12 TRBV18 ASSLGGRGPEAF
10 TRBV5-6 ASSSQVVGYT
13 TRBV18 ASSRKRGAGETQY
12 TRBV28 ASSLVTPAREQY
12 TRBV30 AWSTDRVVEKLF
12 TRBV10-3 AISEGGATYGYT
17 TRBV27 ASSLAPGQGRYGNQPQH
12 TRBV2 ASSDGRGHEKLF
13 TRBV7-2 ASSPGQGGNSPLH
10 TRBV6-1 ASSDYIETQY
9 TRBV7-9 ASSLDLEAF
10 TRBV19 ASDNGRDTQY
12 TRBV5-1 ASSLGSSGNTIY
15 TRBV19 ASSARQGVSSGNTIY
12 TRBV6-5 ASSYSGAANEQY
16 TRBV19 ASSHGLAGGRSYNEQF
12 TRBV6-5 ASRSWGAVYEQY
13 TRBV7-9 ASSPGDSTNTEAF
15 TRBV5-1 ASSLEQMRGGTNEQF
10 TRBV12-3/TRBV12-4 ASSFGPAEAF
12 TRBV5-1 ASSVQGIKDTQY
10 TRBV5-4 ASSLSGYEQY
15 TRBV7-2 ASSLVPAGGQGDTQY
12 TRBV5-1 ASSTGTGAEKLF
11 TRBV12-3/TRBV12-4 ASSLLANNEQF
14 TRBV5-1 ASSPRQGQPTDTQY
13 TRBV5-1 ASSSRLADTGELF
13 TRBV7-9 ASGAEGGISSPLH
10 TRBV5-1 ASCWGGSEQF
13 TRBV6-1 ASSEGRTPRNEQF
14 TRBV2 ASSAPRTGNYYEQY
10 TRBV28 ASRTLADKAF
13 TRBV19 ASSIFGRGNTEAF
13 TRBV5-1 ASSPVAGPGETQY
9 TRBV6-6 ASSYGSEQY
10 TRBV28 ASSADRVGAF
11 TRBV2 AGAGLTDTEAF
10 TRBV12-3/TRBV12-4 ASSFRVPEAF
13 TRBV6-4 ASSEWGGPSYGYT
11 TRBV11-2 ASLGTGDYEQY